This T cell receptor beta chain was recovered during a study of Ad26.COV2.S vaccination and SARS-CoV-2 variants. TCRdb keeps only in-frame clones here, not all; method: immunoSEQ multiplex PCR. The sample shows roughly 500,000 clones, roughly nine tenths of them seen only once. Treatment here: around 19 received Ad26.COV2.S at low or high dose, single or two shots; several received placebo; per-sample allocation not given. The investigators took samples on day 63 after the first vaccine or placebo injection. This sequence was found in a person aged 18-60 years who received the Ad26.COV2.S COVID-19 vaccine or a placebo. The sample here was peripheral blood, taken in a trial of Ad26.COV2.S vaccine versus placebo.

CDR3 residues: CASSLQGRNEKLFF. The CDR3 DNA reads TGTGCCAGCAGCTTACAGGGGAGAAATGAAAAACTGTTTTTT. This sequence joins TRBV13 and TRBJ1-4, with a weak D call TRBD1 (6 bases). In germline, CDR1 is PRHDT, CDR2 FYEKMQ (reference sequence). CDR3 length: 14 amino acids. The germline V and J ends were trimmed by 2 bases and 5 bases, with 9 bases remaining between them.